The T cell receptor beta chain under discussion was sequenced for a study of control samples from healthy donors and cancer patients. The method was immunoSEQ multiplex PCR; TCRdb's version includes in-frame clones alone and lacks a portion of them. Among 100,000 to 150,000 clones listed, roughly 84% were seen once. The CDR3 totals 17 residues. Germline V gene sequence: CDR1 SGHAT, CDR2 FQNNGV. With 5 bases removed from V and 0 bases from J, the gap between germline ends came to 19 bases. This sequence joins TRBV11-2 and TRBJ2-5; no definite D call. Source material: blood. The TCR sequence derives from a man younger than 30 in good health. CDR3 loop: CASSQKRRTLHQETQYF. DNA of the CDR3: TGTGCCAGCAGCCAGAAGAGGCGGACGCTTCACCAAGAGACCCAGTACTTC. The variable domain in full, with the rest retrieved from reference TRBV11-2 and TRBJ2-5, is EAGVAQSPRYKIIEKRQSVAFWCNPISGHATLYWYQQILGQGPKLLIQFQNNGVVDDSQLPKDRFSAERLKGVDSTLKIQPAKLEDSAVYLCASSQKRRTLHQETQYFGPGTRLLVL.